These 14 T cell receptor beta chains came from one sample sequenced in a study of CD4+ T cells in melanoma. Using immunoSEQ multiplex PCR, the repertoire was profiled, and TCRdb retains in-frame clones only, with some absent. The table lists around 18,000 clones, roughly four fifths of them singletons, with 4% to 5.5% in the top ten. The material sequenced was cells from a culture (not recorded whether cultured in vitro). The receptors originated from a human donor with melanoma.

The rearrangement uses TRBV18 and TRBJ1-2; no reliable D call. V was pared by 3 bases and J by 0 bases, with 8 bases between. The CDR3 loop spans 14 amino acids. The V gene's germline CDR1 is KGHSH and CDR2 LQKENI. In DNA form, the CDR3 reads TGTGCCAGCTCACCCCAACAGTCTAACTATGGCTACACCTTC. Translation gives CASSPQQSNYGYTF.

The V and J genes are TRBV19 and TRBJ1-5; D not certain. Trimming took off 8 bases at V and 4 bases at J, with 9 bases between the two ends. Germline CDR1 LNHDA, CDR2 SQIVND (reference sequence). The CDR3 length is 12 residues. This chain's CDR3 is CASRRSNQPQHF. DNA for the CDR3: TGTGCCAGTCGCCGGAGTAATCAGCCCCAGCATTTT. Together with reference TRBV19 and TRBJ1-5, the CDR3 gives the full variable domain: DGGITQSPKYLFRKEGQNVTLSCEQNLNHDAMYWYRQDPGQGLRLIYYSQIVNDFQKGDIAEGYSVSREKKESFPLTVTSAQKNPTAFYLCASRRSNQPQHFGDGTRLSIL.

CDR3 DNA sequence: TGTGCCAGCAGGCCTACAGGGGCTATTAGGAATGAGCAGTTCTTC. This encodes CASRPTGAIRNEQFF. This chain joins TRBV7-9 and TRBJ2-1; TRBD1 matches at 7 bases. Trimming removed 6 bases from V and 7 bases from J; junction bases left unmatched: 12. Germline CDR1 reads SEHNR; CDR2 reads FQNEAQ (reference sequence). This CDR3 contains 15 residues.

The rearrangement joins TRBV7-9 to TRBJ1-4; D is unresolved. Deletions cut 0 bases from V and 4 bases from J, with 9 bases between. Germline CDR1 and CDR2: SEHNR and FQNEAQ (reference sequence). The CDR3 has 15 residues. CDR3 nucleotide sequence: TGTGCCAGCAGCTTAGCCGGCCTTGGTAATGAAAAACTGTTTTTT. Amino acid sequence: CASSLAGLGNEKLFF.

CDR3 loop: CASSLYQGRGNQPQHF. CDR3 in DNA: TGCGCCAGCAGCCTTTACCAGGGAAGGGGCAATCAGCCCCAGCATTTT. The rearrangement joins TRBV4-1 to TRBJ1-5; a weak D match, TRBD1 (5 bases). The CDR3 has 16 amino acids. V lost 4 bases, J lost 2 bases, and 15 bases lay in between. Germline V lookup: CDR1 MGHRA, CDR2 YSYEKL.

The chain joins TRBV25-1 to TRBJ2-2, with 7 bases fitting TRBD2. CDR3 length: 16 residues. CDR1 is MGHDK and CDR2 is SYGVNS in the germline V gene. J lost 1 base, V lost 2 bases, and 4 bases had no gene match. The CDR3 coding sequence is TGTGCCAGCAGTGAACTGCGGGGGATGAACACCGGGGAGCTGTTTTTT. It encodes CASSELRGMNTGELFF.

This clone was observed once. The chain joins TRBV18 to TRBJ1-2; no reliable D call. The CDR3 extends over 12 amino acids. Germline V gives CDR1 KGHSH, CDR2 LQKENI. Trimming took 3 bases from V and 6 from J, leaving 8 bases between them. For the CDR3, the DNA is TGTGCCAGCTCACCCGTAGAGGATGGCTACACCTTC. Amino acid sequence: CASSPVEDGYTF. The full variable domain, its missing parts supplied by reference TRBV18 and TRBJ1-2, is NAGVMQNPRHLVRRRGQEARLRCSPMKGHSHVYWYRQLPEEGLKFMVYLQKENIIDESGMPKERFSAEFPKEGPSILRIQQVVRGDSAAYFCASSPVEDGYTFGSGTRLTVV.

About this clone: This CDR3 is missing its conserved last phenylalanine or tryptophan, likely due to a read error. No DNA is shown, since the ends of the CDR3 on it are uncertain; the CDR3 is the one TCRdb lists. The chain recombines TRBV6-6 with TRBJ1-1; the table calls TRBD1, which could not be checked here. The germline CDR1 and CDR2 sequences are MNHNY and SVGAGI (reference sequence). The CDR3 is 16 amino acids in total, end residues counted. The CDR3 here is CASSYSELLGTGTNRI.

The chain joins TRBV19 to TRBJ1-3, with D maybe TRBD1 (5 bases). The CDR3 loop spans 16 amino acids. Germline V gene sequence: CDR1 LNHDA, CDR2 SQIVND (reference sequence). Trimming left V 8 bases short and J 2 bases short, with 19 bases between. The CDR3 coding sequence is TGTGCCAGTTGCTCCGGGCCACAAGGGGCTGGAAACACCATATATTTT. The encoded protein is CASCSGPQGAGNTIYF.

The chain joins TRBV7-2 to TRBJ2-1; tentatively, D is TRBD2 (6 bases). CDR3 length: 15 amino acids. Trimming stripped 2 bases from V and 9 bases from J, with 17 bases between. Germline assignment: CDR1 SGHTA and CDR2 FQGNSA. CDR3 region: CASSLSSVTVGEQFF. Here the CDR3 DNA reads TGTGCCAGCAGCTTATCTAGCGTGACCGTCGGTGAGCAGTTCTTC.

This clone turned up a few times. The chain couples TRBV2 to TRBJ1-2; D remains unclear. The CDR3 totals 13 residues. Trimming removed 3 bases from V and 7 bases from J, with 12 bases in between. The germline V gene encodes CDR1 SNHLY and CDR2 FYNNEI. The CDR3 sequence: CASSESGLGGYTF. In DNA form, the CDR3 reads TGTGCCAGCAGTGAGTCGGGATTGGGTGGCTACACCTTC.

This clone was found a few times. This chain connects TRBV5-1 to TRBJ1-6; 9 nucleotides agree with TRBD1. CDR1 is SGHRS and CDR2 is YFSETQ in the germline V gene. CDR3 size: 16 residues. The J segment lost 7 bases and the V segment lost 0 bases, leaving 5 bases of the junction unmatched. The CDR3 DNA reads as TGCGCCAGCAGCTTGGGGACCGGGACAGGGAATTCACCCCTCCACTTT. Protein product: CASSLGTGTGNSPLHF.

The chain links TRBV6-5 to TRBJ2-2; no clear D. Germline CDR1 reads MNHEY; CDR2 reads SVGAGI. Trimming shortened V by 1 base and J by 5 bases, and 11 bases separated the two germline ends. The CDR3 has 15 residues. The CDR3 sequence: CASSYFRRSTGELFF. In nucleotides, the CDR3 is TGTGCCAGCAGTTACTTCCGACGTTCGACCGGGGAGCTGTTTTTT.

The V call is TRBV5-5, the J call TRBJ2-5; 7 positions match TRBD2. The CDR3 is made up of 12 amino acids. CDR1 is SGHKS, CDR2 YYEKEE, per germline (reference sequence). With V trimmed by 2 bases and J by 5 bases, 0 bases remained unmatched. The CDR3 is CASSFGRETQYF. In nucleotides, the CDR3 is TGTGCCAGCAGCTTCGGGAGGGAGACCCAGTACTTC. The whole variable domain, remainder taken from reference TRBV5-5 and TRBJ2-5, is DAGVTQSPTHLIKTRGQQVTLRCSPISGHKSVSWYQQVLGQGPQFIFQYYEKEERGRGNFPDRFSARQFPNYSSELNVNALLLGDSALYLCASSFGRETQYFGPGTRLLVL.